What follows are 28 T cell receptor beta chains derived from one specimen sequenced in a study of cytomegalovirus exposure and HLA in healthy donors. Primers for the PCR totalled 60 Vbeta and 13 Jbeta. Profiling relied on immunoSEQ multiplex PCR, and the TCRdb table lists in-frame clones only, not all of them. The sample holds fewer than 250,000 clones, over 70% seen once. The sequenced sample was PBMCs. These receptors all come from a boy aged 2 to 10 in good health and CMV-seronegative.

The V call is TRBV7-3, the J call TRBJ2-3; D perhaps matches TRBD2 (6 bases). The CDR3 spans 13 residues. V lost 8 bases to trimming and J lost 5 bases, with 14 bases between them. The V gene's germline CDR1 is SGHTA and CDR2 FQGTGA. The CDR3 DNA follows: TGTGCCAGCCGGGAGCCCCCGCTAGATACGCAGTATTTT. It translates to CASREPPLDTQYF.

The rearrangement joins TRBV5-1 to TRBJ2-3; 7 bases are a match to TRBD1. The CDR3 is 15 amino acids. J gave up 1 base and V 0 bases, and 2 bases lay outside the gene matches. The germline gives CDR1 SGHRS, CDR2 YFSETQ. The CDR3 nucleotides are TGCGCCAGCAGCTTGGAACAGGGGCGCACAGATACGCAGTATTTT. This encodes CASSLEQGRTDTQYF.

The chain couples TRBV5-4 to TRBJ1-1; TRBD1 matches at 8 bases. The CDR3 contains 16 residues. The germline V gene has CDR1 SGHNT and CDR2 YYREEE (reference sequence). V lost 4 bases and J lost 5; bases outside the gene matches: 13. This CDR3 reads CASSIGQGGARTEAFF. The CDR3 DNA is TGTGCCAGCAGCATCGGACAGGGAGGGGCCCGTACTGAAGCTTTCTTT.

In DNA form, the CDR3 reads TGTGCCAGCAGCCCCAGGGTAGCGGGGGGGCAAGAGACCCAGTACTTC. Its protein is CASSPRVAGGQETQYF. V is TRBV5-4 and J is TRBJ2-5, with 11 nucleotides matching TRBD2. V was clipped by 4 bases and J by 2 bases; unmatched bases: 7. The CDR3 extends over 16 amino acids. From germline, CDR1 is SGHNT and CDR2 YYREEE (reference sequence).

The chain couples TRBV5-1 to TRBJ2-2; D perhaps matches TRBD2 (5 bases). CDR3 length: 16 amino acids. V was clipped by 1 base and J by 0 bases, with 10 bases between them. The V gene's germline CDR1 is SGHRS and CDR2 YFSETQ. The CDR3 loop reads CASSLTRTANTGELFF. The CDR3 DNA sequence: TGCGCCAGCAGCTTGACACGGACTGCGAACACCGGGGAGCTGTTTTTT.

This chain connects TRBV6-5 to TRBJ1-6, with D perhaps matching TRBD1 (6 bases). Trimming shortened V by 10 bases and J by 14 bases, and 15 bases separated the two germline ends. This CDR3 comprises 11 residues. Germline-derived CDR1 and CDR2 are MNHEY and SVGAGI. Written as DNA, the CDR3 is TGTGCCACCCTATCAGGGGTCTCCCTCCACTTT. It encodes CATLSGVSLHF.

The J gene is TRBJ1-1, the V gene TRBV6-1; TRBD1 matches 7 bases. Trimming at V came to 7 bases and at J to 1 base, leaving 6 bases not matched to a gene. This CDR3 has 14 amino acids. CDR1 and CDR2 (germline): MNHNS, SASEGT. CDR3 sequence: CASTRTGANTEAFF. The CDR3 DNA reads TGTGCCAGCACCCGGACAGGAGCGAACACTGAAGCTTTCTTT.

This clone has just a few counts. The chain carries TRBV12-1 and TRBJ2-1; the D call of TRBD2 is as the table states it, not checked on the DNA. TRBV12-1 is deemed a pseudogene. The CDR3 totals 11 residues. CDR3 region: CASSFEAGSLF. CDR3 nucleotide sequence: TGTGCCAGCAGCTTTGAAGCGGGGAGCCTCTTC.

This clone was counted a few times. The chain employs TRBV30 and TRBJ1-1; D remains unclear. CDR1 is GTSNPN, CDR2 SVGIG, per germline (reference sequence). The V end was cut by 5 bases, the J end by 1 base, with 11 bases between. The length of the CDR3 is 13 residues. The CDR3 bases are TGTGCCTGGGACTATGGTCCGAACACTGAAGCTTTCTTT. Amino acids: CAWDYGPNTEAFF.

The chain carries TRBV2 and TRBJ1-2; the match to TRBD1 covers 9 bases. The CDR3 consists of 12 residues. Looked up from germline, CDR1 is SNHLY and CDR2 is FYNNEI. The V and J ends lost 8 bases and 7 bases, in that order; junction bases with no gene match: 5. DNA of the CDR3: TGTGCCAGCCCGGGACAGGGTAGTGGCTACACCTTC. Translating gives CASPGQGSGYTF.

This chain connects TRBV19 to TRBJ1-2; no reliable D call. CDR1 LNHDA and CDR2 SQIVND come from the germline V gene (reference sequence). Trimming left V 8 bases short and J 3 bases short, with 13 bases between. The CDR3 covers 13 residues. The CDR3: CASCLGSYYGYTF. In DNA, the CDR3 is TGTGCCAGTTGTCTAGGGAGCTACTATGGCTACACCTTC.

Only one count was recorded for this clone. The genes are TRBV19 and TRBJ1-2; maybe TRBD1 (6 bases). This CDR3 spans 12 amino acids. Germline CDR1 reads LNHDA; CDR2 reads SQIVND (reference sequence). Trimming pared 7 bases from V and 4 bases from J, leaving 10 bases between. CDR3 coding DNA: TGTGCCAGTACCGGGACATCCTATGGCTACACCTTC. This gives the protein CASTGTSYGYTF.

This chain joins TRBV9 and TRBJ2-1; D might be TRBD1 (7 bases). The CDR3 is made up of 16 amino acids. Germline V lookup: CDR1 SGDLS, CDR2 YYNGEE. Trimming pared 3 bases from V and 4 bases from J, leaving 17 bases between. CDR3 sequence reads: CASSAEGASLYNEQFF. CDR3 in DNA: TGTGCCAGCAGCGCGGAGGGGGCTTCCTTATACAATGAGCAGTTCTTC.

In nucleotides, the CDR3 is TGCGCCAGCAGCTCCCTCGGGGGAGGCACTGAAGCTTTCTTT. Translating gives CASSSLGGGTEAFF. This chain connects TRBV5-1 to TRBJ1-1; perhaps TRBD1 as D (5 bases). Trimming removed 3 bases from V and 4 bases from J, with 13 bases in between. This CDR3 has 14 residues. CDR1 is SGHRS, CDR2 YFSETQ, per germline.

This rearrangement joins TRBV14 to TRBJ2-3; D is perhaps TRBD2 (6 bases). The V end lost 4 bases, the J end lost 4 bases, and 21 bases lay between the germline ends. Germline lookup yields CDR1 SGHDN and CDR2 FVKESK. The CDR3 loop spans 17 amino acids. The CDR3 coding sequence is TGTGCCAGCAGCCGTGCCTTGGGAGCGCGGGGCGCAGATACGCAGTATTTT. This codes for CASSRALGARGADTQYF.

Here the CDR3 reads CASSLASGSLAYEQYF. CDR3 nucleotide sequence: TGTGCCAGCAGTTTGGCTAGCGGGAGTTTGGCCTACGAGCAGTACTTC. This chain joins TRBV27 and TRBJ2-7, with TRBD2 matching over 10 bases. CDR3 size: 16 residues. V lost 3 bases to trimming and J lost 2 bases; unmatched junction nucleotides: 7. Germline V gene sequence: CDR1 MNHEY, CDR2 SMNVEV (reference sequence).

The chain combines TRBV5-6 with TRBJ2-5; 7 bases are shared with TRBD1. Germline V CDR1 and CDR2: SGHDT, YYEEEE. V lost 4 bases and J lost 5; bases outside the gene matches: 14. The CDR3 length is 16 residues. CDR3 loop: CASSLRQGKVVETQYF. The CDR3 bases are TGTGCCAGCAGCCTTAGACAGGGAAAGGTCGTGGAGACCCAGTACTTC.

The chain recombines TRBV10-1 with TRBJ2-7; D might be TRBD1 (6 bases). The ends were cut back, 3 bases at V and 2 bases at J, with 11 bases in the middle. Germline V lookup: CDR1 WNHNN, CDR2 SYGVQD (reference sequence). The CDR3 has 14 amino acids. CDR3 DNA: TGCGCCAGCAGTGACCACAGGGACGCCTACGAGCAGTACTTC. Amino acids: CASSDHRDAYEQYF.

The genes are TRBV30 and TRBJ2-3; D perhaps matches TRBD2 (7 bases). The V and J ends lost 3 bases and 0 bases respectively, with 13 bases between them. Germline V gene lookup returns CDR1 GTSNPN and CDR2 SVGIG (reference sequence). The CDR3 sequence is 15 residues long. CDR3 loop: CAWRGGASSTDTQYF. The CDR3, as DNA: TGTGCCTGGAGGGGGGGGGCCTCTAGCACAGATACGCAGTATTTT.

The chain joins TRBV19 to TRBJ2-1; weak D call: TRBD2 (5 bases). V was clipped by 5 bases and J by 0 bases, with 8 bases between them. Germline CDR1 reads LNHDA; CDR2 reads SQIVND (reference sequence). CDR3 size: 14 residues. Here the CDR3 DNA reads TGTGCCAGTAGTCGGACTGTCTCCTACAATGAGCAGTTCTTC. It codes for CASSRTVSYNEQFF.

This chain uses TRBV2 with TRBJ2-1; 9 nucleotides line up with TRBD2. The length of the CDR3 is 15 residues. CDR1 and CDR2 from the germline V gene are SNHLY and FYNNEI. With V trimmed by 11 bases and J by 3 bases, 11 bases remained unmatched. The CDR3 region has the DNA TGTGCCGCAATGCCCCAACTAGCGGGCTACAATGAGCAGTTCTTC. It codes for CAAMPQLAGYNEQFF. Variable domain in full (rest from reference TRBV2 and TRBJ2-1): EPEVTQTPSHQVTQMGQEVILRCVPISNHLYFYWYRQILGQKVEFLVSFYNNEISEKSEIFDDQFSVERPDGSNFTLKIRSTKLEDSAMYFCAAMPQLAGYNEQFFGPGTRLTVL.

The chain is built from TRBV15 and TRBJ1-4; a weak D match, TRBD1 (6 bases). Trimming pared 3 bases from V and 4 bases from J, leaving 12 bases between. Germline values: CDR1 LNHNV, CDR2 YYDKDF (reference sequence). This CDR3 is built from 15 residues. Here the CDR3 reads CATSRKAGDNEKLFF. In nucleotides, the CDR3 is TGTGCCACCAGCAGGAAAGCAGGGGATAATGAAAAACTGTTTTTT.

This clone was seen only once. This chain joins TRBV5-6 and TRBJ2-3, with TRBD2 matching over 7 bases. Germline V gene data show CDR1 as SGHDT and CDR2 as YYEEEE. CDR3 length: 15 amino acids. The J segment lost 5 bases and the V segment lost 4 bases, leaving 10 bases of the junction unmatched. The CDR3 DNA reads TGTGCCAGCAGCCTTGGGGGGGGGATTTTAGATACGCAGTATTTT. This translates into CASSLGGGILDTQYF.

The gene calls are TRBV9 and TRBJ2-5; 7 bases agree with TRBD2. Germline V gives CDR1 SGDLS, CDR2 YYNGEE. The CDR3 is made up of 13 amino acids. J gave up 5 bases and V 0 bases, and 1 base lay outside the gene matches. CDR3 loop: CASSVDGGETQYF. The CDR3 DNA follows: TGTGCCAGCAGCGTAGACGGGGGGGAGACCCAGTACTTC.

The chain employs TRBV25-1 and TRBJ2-3; no clear D. In germline, CDR1 is MGHDK, CDR2 SYGVNS. V lost 3 bases, J lost 0 bases, and 10 bases lay in between. The CDR3 loop spans 15 amino acids. This CDR3 is CASSDHYPSTDTQYF. The CDR3 nucleotides are TGTGCCAGCAGTGATCACTACCCTAGCACAGATACGCAGTATTTT.

V is TRBV11-2 and J is TRBJ1-4; weak D call: TRBD1 (6 bases). V dropped 5 bases and J dropped 0 bases, with 10 bases sitting between them. The CDR3 loop spans 15 amino acids. CDR1 is SGHAT and CDR2 is FQNNGV in the germline V gene. In DNA form, the CDR3 reads TGTGCCAGCAGCCATGAGGGGGCAACTAATGAAAAACTGTTTTTT. As protein: CASSHEGATNEKLFF.

The count of this clone is one. The V gene is TRBV13, the J gene TRBJ2-2, with D possibly TRBD1 on 6 matching bases. The CDR3 runs to 16 residues. Trimming stripped 5 bases from V and 7 bases from J, with 20 bases between. Germline V gene lookup returns CDR1 PRHDT and CDR2 FYEKMQ (reference sequence). Written as DNA, the CDR3 is TGTGCCAGCAGCCCTAGGGTCTGGGGGCTTAACGGGGAGCTGTTTTTT. It codes for CASSPRVWGLNGELFF.

This clone was picked up one time. The chain couples TRBV6-5 to TRBJ1-1; TRBD1 aligns across 7 bases. With 6 bases clipped from V and 3 bases from J, the junction kept 4 bases outside the gene matches. There are 13 residues in the CDR3. CDR1 is MNHEY and CDR2 is SVGAGI in the germline V gene. This CDR3 reads CASRQGIDTEAFF. The CDR3 bases are TGTGCCAGCAGACAGGGGATCGACACTGAAGCTTTCTTT.